One TCR beta chain is described in this entry. No antigen is known for it. PCR amplification relied on 60 Vbeta primers (plus 13 Jbeta primers). Sequencing used immunoSEQ multiplex PCR; TCRdb keeps in-frame clones, though not all of them. The data include tens of thousands of clones; the top ten clones carry 1.1%. CDR1 and CDR2 (germline): SGHNT, YYREEE (reference sequence). The CDR3 consists of 15 residues. V lost 0 bases and J lost 3; bases outside the gene matches: 4. The data originate from a study of cytomegalovirus exposure and HLA in healthy donors. Overall study results and limits: It was only CMV serostatus that was available as immune exposure information.

The chain carries TRBV5-4 and TRBJ2-5, with 8 bases matching TRBD1. The sample consisted of PBMCs. This TCR came from a woman aged 25 to 39 in good health and CMV-seronegative. The CDR3 sequence is CASSLAGTGKETQYF. In DNA, the CDR3 is TGTGCCAGCAGCTTGGCCGGGACAGGTAAAGAGACCCAGTACTTC.